The 8 T cell receptor beta chains listed next were all sequenced from one sample in a study of early T cells in non-severe SARS-CoV-2 infection. In TCRdb, the 5' RACE reads were re-called with MiXCR into one record per CDR3 protein. The table shows some 45,000 distinct CDR3 sequences, with less than 10% occurring only once. Sequences were derived from whole blood, sampled at baseline. These receptors were obtained from an adult who was a healthcare worker with PCR-confirmed SARS-CoV-2 infection or an uninfected control (not recorded which).

This clonotype was found a few times. This CDR3 reads CASSPSGGLTGELFF. As DNA, the CDR3 is TGTGCCAGCAGCCCCAGCGGGGGGCTAACCGGGGAGCTGTTTTTT. The V call is TRBV11-2, the J call TRBJ2-2, with 9 nucleotides matching TRBD2. Per the germline V gene, CDR1 is SGHAT and CDR2 is FQNNGV. CDR3 size: 15 residues. Losses at the gene ends were 5 bases for V and 5 bases for J; bases not matched to a gene: 6.

Remarks on this clonotype: A read error may produce the germline difference seen at one junction end. The chain has TRBV13 and TRBJ2-7, with unresolved D. This CDR3 spans 13 amino acids. The germline gives CDR1 PRHDT, CDR2 FYEKMQ (reference sequence). CDR3 sequence: CASRLTPSSEQYF. The CDR3 region has the DNA TGTGCCAGCCGCCTGACACCCTCCTCCGAGCAGTACTTC.

This clonotype was recorded only once. The genes are TRBV5-1 and TRBJ2-7, with D unclear. V shed 0 bases and J shed 6 bases, with 10 bases lying between them. The CDR3 length is 13 residues. The germline V gene encodes CDR1 SGHRS and CDR2 YFSETQ. Written as DNA, the CDR3 is TGCGCCAGCAGCTTGGGGCTAGAAGGCGAGCAGTACTTC. It codes for CASSLGLEGEQYF.

This rearrangement joins TRBV5-4 to TRBJ1-6; maybe TRBD1 (5 bases). This CDR3 has 17 residues. Trimming took off 0 bases at V and 8 bases at J, with 18 bases between the two ends. Germline CDR1 is SGHNT and CDR2 is YYREEE (reference sequence). The CDR3 DNA sequence: TGTGCCAGCAGCTTGGGGTTAAGGGGCAGGGATTATTCACCCCTCCACTTT. Encoded protein: CASSLGLRGRDYSPLHF.

In its sample, this clonotype was seen a few times. The chain employs TRBV5-4 and TRBJ2-1, with 8 bases aligning to TRBD2. Unmatched junction bases numbered 3, after V lost 2 bases and J lost 2 bases. Germline V gene lookup returns CDR1 SGHNT and CDR2 YYREEE (reference sequence). The CDR3 sequence is 15 residues long. CDR3 protein: CASSFERETYNEQFF. The CDR3 nucleotides are TGTGCCAGCAGCTTCGAGCGGGAGACCTACAATGAGCAGTTCTTC. Full variable domain (remainder filled in from reference TRBV5-4 and TRBJ2-1): ETGVTQSPTHLIKTRGQQVTLRCSSQSGHNTVSWYQQALGQGPQFIFQYYREEENGRGNFPPRFSGLQFPNYSSELNVNALELDDSALYLCASSFERETYNEQFFGPGTRLTVL.

This clonotype was seen a handful of times. The genes are TRBV20-1 and TRBJ2-3; a possible D gene is TRBD2 (6 bases). Germline-derived CDR1 and CDR2 are DFQATT and SNEGSKA (reference sequence). CDR3 length equals 14 residues. V lost 5 bases, J lost 4 bases, and 16 bases lay in between. CDR3 DNA sequence: TGCAGTGCTGACCCGGCTAGCGCTGCAGATACGCAGTATTTT. Its protein is CSADPASAADTQYF.

This clonotype has a handful of counts. The chain carries TRBV12-3 or TRBV12-4 and TRBJ2-2; the D call may be TRBD1 or TRBD2 (6 bases each). This CDR3 region has 15 residues. Trimming cost V 6 bases and J 6 bases, with 17 bases left between them. CDR3 in amino acids: CASSRRGIGSGELFF. CDR3 in DNA: TGTGCCAGCAGCCGGAGGGGGATTGGCTCCGGGGAGCTGTTTTTT.

Ten or more counts support this clonotype. The chain carries TRBV2 and TRBJ2-2, with D hard to call. The CDR3 runs 14 residues. Germline V gene data show CDR1 as SNHLY and CDR2 as FYNNEI. V gave up 7 bases and J gave up 1 base, with 10 bases separating them. The CDR3 reads CASTEIRNTGELFF. CDR3 bases: TGTGCCAGCACCGAAATTAGGAACACCGGGGAGCTGTTTTTT.